The 15 T cell receptor beta chains below come from one sample, sequenced in a study of a mutant IDH1 vaccine in newly diagnosed glioma. Profiling relied on immunoSEQ multiplex PCR, and the TCRdb table lists in-frame clones only, not all of them. Here the sample spans over 60,000 clones, approximately 89% being singletons. Time point given: week 11, during vaccination. Topical imiquimod was applied with each vaccine dose, which held 300 ug of mutant IDH1 20-mer peptide. What these receptors recognize is not known. The sequenced sample was PBMCs, obtained from a glioma patient whose treatment included an IDH1 peptide vaccine. The receptors derive from a middle-aged man with glioma.

Only a few counts were recorded for this clone. The chain employs TRBV4-1 and TRBJ1-5, with D possibly matching TRBD1 (6 bases). The CDR3 has 19 residues. Germline loops: CDR1 MGHRA, CDR2 YSYEKL. The V gene lost 0 bases and the J gene lost 1 base, with 19 bases spanning the gap. DNA of the CDR3: TGCGCCAGCAGCCAAGATTACAGGGAAGGGGCCGCGAGCAATCAGCCCCAGCATTTT. This codes for CASSQDYREGAASNQPQHF.

J is TRBJ2-2 and V is TRBV6-1; D unresolved. This CDR3 has 13 residues. Germline CDR1 and CDR2: MNHNS and SASEGT. Trimming shortened V by 3 bases and J by 4 bases, and 6 bases separated the two germline ends. CDR3 sequence: CASSDRFTGELFF. CDR3 DNA sequence: TGTGCCAGCAGTGATAGGTTCACCGGGGAGCTGTTTTTT.

This chain connects TRBV5-1 to TRBJ2-7; TRBD1 matches at 8 bases. V was pared by 1 base and J by 2 bases, with 17 bases of the junction left unmatched. CDR3 length: 19 residues. The germline CDR1 and CDR2 sequences are SGHRS and YFSETQ. The CDR3 DNA is TGCGCCAGCAGCTTGCAGGGGGCGCGTGTTATCTGGAATGCCTACGAGCAGTACGTC. Protein sequence: CASSLQGARVIWNAYEQYV.

The table lists this clone with a few counts. The genes are TRBV5-1 and TRBJ1-1; D gene unclear. Trimming stripped 2 bases from V and 4 bases from J, with 9 bases between. The CDR3 contains 13 residues. The germline V gene encodes CDR1 SGHRS and CDR2 YFSETQ. The CDR3 DNA reads TGCGCCAGCAGCTTACCCGGAACCACTGAAGCTTTCTTT. Translating gives CASSLPGTTEAFF.

DNA for the CDR3: TGCGCCAGCAGTGAGTCAAACCTATTAGGGCCCCAGCATTTT. Translating it yields CASSESNLLGPQHF. The rearrangement joins TRBV10-2 to TRBJ1-5, with D unresolved. This CDR3 is built from 14 residues. Germline V gives CDR1 WSHSY, CDR2 SAAADI. V was pared by 0 bases and J by 9 bases, with 12 bases between.

This clone was counted a single time. The rearrangement links TRBV6-5 to TRBJ1-6, with unresolved D. V lost 5 bases to trimming and J lost 7 bases, with 6 bases between them. The CDR3 runs to 12 residues. CDR1 is MNHEY, CDR2 SVGAGI, per germline. For the CDR3, the DNA is TGTGCCAGCAGTGCCCCAAATTCACCCCTCCACTTT. It is translated as CASSAPNSPLHF.

The chain recombines TRBV29-1 with TRBJ2-7, with D possibly being TRBD2 (5 bases). In germline, CDR1 is SQVTM, CDR2 ANQGSEA. This CDR3 spans 13 amino acids. Trimming left V 5 bases short and J 0 bases short, with 11 bases between. The CDR3 DNA follows: TGCAGCGTTCAGGCTAGCTCCTCCTACGAGCAGTACTTC. Its protein product is CSVQASSSYEQYF.

This clone was seen once. This chain joins TRBV18 and TRBJ2-5; TRBD2 aligns across 11 bases. Trimming at V came to 6 bases and at J to 2 bases, leaving 5 bases not matched to a gene. The CDR3 has 15 amino acids. CDR1 and CDR2 (germline): KGHSH, LQKENI. CDR3: CASSQTSGVQETQYF. Written as DNA, the CDR3 is TGTGCCAGCTCGCAGACTAGCGGGGTACAAGAGACCCAGTACTTC.

The chain uses TRBV18 and TRBJ1-1; D unclear. CDR1 is KGHSH, CDR2 LQKENI, per germline. The CDR3 has 14 residues. Trimming pared 3 bases from V and 5 bases from J, leaving 13 bases between. The CDR3 DNA reads TGTGCCAGCTCACCCCTCGCGAGTGAGACTGAAGCTTTCTTT. The encoded protein is CASSPLASETEAFF.

The chain employs TRBV18 and TRBJ1-5, with 8 bases lining up with TRBD1. The germline gives CDR1 KGHSH, CDR2 LQKENI. V lost 3 bases, J lost 4 bases, and 2 bases stayed unmatched. CDR3 length: 14 amino acids. The CDR3, as DNA: TGTGCCAGCTCACCTGGACAGGGTAATCAGCCCCAGCATTTT. Protein sequence: CASSPGQGNQPQHF.

V usage is TRBV30 and J usage is TRBJ1-4; 8 bases are shared with TRBD1. The CDR3 consists of 13 residues. The ends lost 4 bases at V and 5 bases at J; junction bases unmatched: 3. Germline V gene data show CDR1 as GTSNPN and CDR2 as SVGIG (reference sequence). This chain's CDR3 is CAWMGDRNEKLFF. The DNA for the CDR3 is TGTGCCTGGATGGGGGACAGGAATGAAAAACTGTTTTTT.

The V call is TRBV11-3, the J call TRBJ2-1; a possible D gene is TRBD2 (5 bases). This CDR3 contains 14 residues. Germline-derived CDR1 and CDR2 are SGHNT and YENEEA. V was cut by 0 bases and J by 10 bases, with 13 bases left in between. Here the CDR3 reads CASSLDPGRREQFF. Here the CDR3 DNA reads TGTGCCAGCAGCTTAGATCCGGGGAGACGAGAGCAGTTCTTC.

The rearrangement joins TRBV7-2 to TRBJ2-5; possibly TRBD1 for D (6 bases). The CDR3 runs 16 residues. Trimming removed 2 bases from V and 1 base from J, with 14 bases in between. Germline V gene lookup returns CDR1 SGHTA and CDR2 FQGNSA. This chain's CDR3 is CASSLRPWTVQETQYF. In DNA form, the CDR3 reads TGTGCCAGCAGCTTAAGACCGTGGACAGTCCAAGAGACCCAGTACTTC.

This chain uses TRBV5-4 with TRBJ2-7; D not certain. Germline assignment: CDR1 SGHNT and CDR2 YYREEE (reference sequence). The V end was cut by 4 bases, the J end by 3 bases, with 11 bases between. The CDR3 loop spans 13 amino acids. The CDR3 is CASSVDLSYEQYF. The CDR3, as DNA: TGTGCCAGCAGCGTGGACCTGAGCTACGAGCAGTACTTC.

The J gene is TRBJ2-5, the V gene TRBV5-6; 13 bases fit TRBD2. The CDR3 length is 18 residues. The germline CDR1 and CDR2 sequences are SGHDT and YYEEEE. V lost 4 bases to trimming and J lost 2 bases; unmatched junction nucleotides: 11. CDR3 nucleotides: TGTGCCAGCAGCCCTGGACTAGCGGGAGCTTGGGGTCAAGAGACCCAGTACTTC. Protein sequence: CASSPGLAGAWGQETQYF.